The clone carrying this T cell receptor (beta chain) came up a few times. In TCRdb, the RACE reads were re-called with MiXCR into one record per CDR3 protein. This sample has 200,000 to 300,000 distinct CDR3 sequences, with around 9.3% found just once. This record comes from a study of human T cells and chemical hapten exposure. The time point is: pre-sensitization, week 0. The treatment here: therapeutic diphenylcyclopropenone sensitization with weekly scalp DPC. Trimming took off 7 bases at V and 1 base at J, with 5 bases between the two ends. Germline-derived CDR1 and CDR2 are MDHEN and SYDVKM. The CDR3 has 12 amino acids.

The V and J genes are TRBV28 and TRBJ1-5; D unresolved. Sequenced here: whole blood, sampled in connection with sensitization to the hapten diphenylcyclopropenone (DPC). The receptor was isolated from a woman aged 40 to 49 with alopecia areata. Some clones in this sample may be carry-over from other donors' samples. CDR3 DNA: TGTGCCAGCAAGGTCAGCAATCAGCCCCAGCATTTT. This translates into CASKVSNQPQHF.